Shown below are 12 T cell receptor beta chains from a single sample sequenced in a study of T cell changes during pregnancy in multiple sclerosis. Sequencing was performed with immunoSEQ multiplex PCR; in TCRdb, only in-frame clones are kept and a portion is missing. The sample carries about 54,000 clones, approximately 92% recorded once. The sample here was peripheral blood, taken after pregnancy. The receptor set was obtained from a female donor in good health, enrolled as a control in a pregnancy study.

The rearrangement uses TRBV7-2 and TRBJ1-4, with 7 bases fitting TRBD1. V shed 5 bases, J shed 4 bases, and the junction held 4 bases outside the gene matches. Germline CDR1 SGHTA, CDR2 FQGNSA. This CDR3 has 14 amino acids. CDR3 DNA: TGTGCCAGCAGCCCCGGGACAGTTAATGAAAAACTGTTTTTT. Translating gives CASSPGTVNEKLFF.

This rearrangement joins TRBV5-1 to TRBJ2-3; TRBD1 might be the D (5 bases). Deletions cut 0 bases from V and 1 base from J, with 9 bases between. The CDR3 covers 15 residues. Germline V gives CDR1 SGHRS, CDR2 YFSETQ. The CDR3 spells CASSLEQVRTDTQYF. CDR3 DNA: TGCGCCAGCAGCTTGGAACAGGTCCGCACAGATACGCAGTATTTT.

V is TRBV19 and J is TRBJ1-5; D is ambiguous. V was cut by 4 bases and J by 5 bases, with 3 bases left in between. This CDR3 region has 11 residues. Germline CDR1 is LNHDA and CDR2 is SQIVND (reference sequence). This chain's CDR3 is CASSTDQPQHF. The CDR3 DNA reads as TGTGCCAGTAGTACCGATCAGCCCCAGCATTTT.

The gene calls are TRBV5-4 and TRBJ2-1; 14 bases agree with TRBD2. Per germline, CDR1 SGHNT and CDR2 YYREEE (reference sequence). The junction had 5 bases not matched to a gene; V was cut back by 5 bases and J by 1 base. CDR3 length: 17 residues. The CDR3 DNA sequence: TGTGCCAGCAGGGAAGGACTAGCGGGGGGATCCTACAATGAGCAGTTCTTC. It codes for CASREGLAGGSYNEQFF.

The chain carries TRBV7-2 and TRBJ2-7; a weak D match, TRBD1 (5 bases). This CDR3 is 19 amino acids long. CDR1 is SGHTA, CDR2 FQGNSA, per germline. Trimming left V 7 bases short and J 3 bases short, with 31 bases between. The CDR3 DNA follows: TGTGCCAGCACCCCCTCCACCCCACGTCAGGGAAGAGGAAACTACGAGCAGTACTTC. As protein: CASTPSTPRQGRGNYEQYF.

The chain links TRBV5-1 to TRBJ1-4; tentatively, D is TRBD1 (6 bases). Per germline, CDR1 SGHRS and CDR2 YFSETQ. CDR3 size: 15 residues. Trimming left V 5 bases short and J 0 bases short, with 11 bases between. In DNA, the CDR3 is TGCGCCAGCAGTGCAGGGGACCCAACTAATGAAAAACTGTTTTTT. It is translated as CASSAGDPTNEKLFF.

The CDR3 DNA sequence: TGTGCCAGCACGGGGGACACTGAAGCTTTCTTT. It is translated as CASTGDTEAFF. The chain employs TRBV2 and TRBJ1-1; the D gene is possibly TRBD1 (5 bases). From germline, CDR1 is SNHLY and CDR2 FYNNEI. V was clipped by 7 bases and J by 3 bases, with 6 bases between them. The CDR3 is made up of 11 amino acids. Full variable domain (rest looked up from reference TRBV2 and TRBJ1-1): EPEVTQTPSHQVTQMGQEVILRCVPISNHLYFYWYRQILGQKVEFLVSFYNNEISEKSEIFDDQFSVERPDGSNFTLKIRSTKLEDSAMYFCASTGDTEAFFGQGTRLTVV.

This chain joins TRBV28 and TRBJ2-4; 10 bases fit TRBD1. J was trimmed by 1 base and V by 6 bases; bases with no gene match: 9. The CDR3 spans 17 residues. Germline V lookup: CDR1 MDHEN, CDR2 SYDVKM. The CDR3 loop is CASRTTGQGKAKNIQYF. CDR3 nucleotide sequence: TGTGCCAGCAGGACTACGGGACAGGGGAAGGCCAAAAACATTCAGTACTTC.

As DNA, the CDR3 is TGTGCCAGCAGCTTAGGGATAGCAAGGATGAACACTGAAGCTTTCTTT. Translating it yields CASSLGIARMNTEAFF. V is TRBV7-2 and J is TRBJ1-1, with no clear D. Deletions cut 1 base from V and 0 bases from J, with 12 bases between. Germline assignment: CDR1 SGHTA and CDR2 FQGNSA. This CDR3 is built from 16 residues.

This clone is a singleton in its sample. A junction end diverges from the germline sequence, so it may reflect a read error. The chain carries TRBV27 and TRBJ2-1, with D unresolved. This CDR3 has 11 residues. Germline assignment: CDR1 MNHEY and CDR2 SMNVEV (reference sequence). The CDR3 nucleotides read TGTGCCAGCAGTAGCTACGATGAGCAGTTCTTC. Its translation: CASSSYDEQFF.

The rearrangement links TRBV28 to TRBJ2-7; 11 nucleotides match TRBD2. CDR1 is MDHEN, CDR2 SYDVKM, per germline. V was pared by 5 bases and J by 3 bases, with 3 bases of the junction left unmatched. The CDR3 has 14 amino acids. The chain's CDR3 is CASSTSGGLYEQYF. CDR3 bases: TGTGCCAGCAGTACTAGCGGGGGACTCTACGAGCAGTACTTC.

The CDR3 is CASSRGNTGELFF. The CDR3 nucleotides read TGTGCCAGCAGTCGGGGGAACACCGGGGAGCTGTTTTTT. This sequence joins TRBV6-4 and TRBJ2-2, with D possibly matching TRBD2 (5 bases). The CDR3 is made up of 13 amino acids. The V gene lost 5 bases and the J gene lost 1 base, with 5 bases spanning the gap. Germline-derived CDR1 and CDR2 are MRHNA and SNTAGT.